The 15 T cell receptor beta chains below all came from one sample that was sequenced in a study of blood T cell repertoires in COVID-19. Method: immunoSEQ multiplex PCR; TCRdb's copy keeps in-frame clones and lacks some. The table records 150,000 or so clones, about 90% of them present only once. Sample: PBMCs or T cells enriched from blood (not recorded which). The receptors here all came from a woman between 45 and 60 years old who had recovered from COVID-19.

This sequence joins TRBV5-5 and TRBJ2-3; possibly TRBD2 for D (6 bases). The ends were cut back, 5 bases at V and 0 bases at J, with 16 bases in the middle. CDR3 length: 16 residues. Germline V CDR1 and CDR2: SGHKS, YYEKEE (reference sequence). The CDR3 nucleotides are TGTGCCAGCAGAGGGGATCCGGGACTCAGCACAGATACGCAGTATTTT. Protein sequence: CASRGDPGLSTDTQYF. The entire variable domain, with the rest obtained from reference TRBV5-5 and TRBJ2-3, is as follows: DAGVTQSPTHLIKTRGQQVTLRCSPISGHKSVSWYQQVLGQGPQFIFQYYEKEERGRGNFPDRFSARQFPNYSSELNVNALLLGDSALYLCASRGDPGLSTDTQYFGPGTRLTVL.

V is TRBV2 and J is TRBJ2-7; tentatively, D is TRBD1 (6 bases). The CDR3 sequence is 13 residues long. Trimming took off 5 bases at V and 1 base at J, with 9 bases between the two ends. Germline lookup yields CDR1 SNHLY and CDR2 FYNNEI. The CDR3: CASSFDRSYEQYF. Written as DNA, the CDR3 is TGTGCCAGCAGTTTTGACAGGTCCTACGAGCAGTACTTC.

This chain joins TRBV10-3 and TRBJ2-5, with TRBD1 identical over 9 bases. Per the germline V gene, CDR1 is ENHRY and CDR2 is SYGVKD. This CDR3 has 14 amino acids. The junction had 9 bases not matched to a gene; V was cut back by 7 bases and J by 6 bases. The CDR3 sequence: CAITPRDRVKTQYF. The CDR3 coding sequence is TGTGCCATCACCCCCCGGGACAGGGTGAAGACCCAGTACTTC.

The rearrangement uses TRBV7-8 and TRBJ2-7, with 15 bases matching TRBD2. The CDR3 consists of 17 residues. The junction had 5 bases not matched to a gene; V was cut back by 5 bases and J by 0 bases. Germline V gene lookup returns CDR1 SGHVS and CDR2 FQNEAQ. CDR3 sequence (DNA): TGTGCCAGCAGCCCCGGACTAGCGGGAGGGCGCTCCTACGAGCAGTACTTC. Encoded protein: CASSPGLAGGRSYEQYF.

This sequence joins TRBV4-1 and TRBJ1-2; 9 bases are shared with TRBD1. V lost 2 bases, J lost 8 bases, and 9 bases stayed unmatched. The CDR3 sequence is 15 residues long. CDR1 is MGHRA, CDR2 YSYEKL, per germline. The CDR3 DNA reads as TGCGCCAGCAGCCAAACGGGACAGGGAATTCGCGGCTACACCTTC. Protein product: CASSQTGQGIRGYTF.

V gene TRBV6-6 combines with J gene TRBJ2-1, with 13 bases fitting TRBD2. With 8 bases clipped from V and 8 bases from J, the junction kept 9 bases outside the gene matches. The CDR3 spans 15 residues. Germline V gene sequence: CDR1 MNHNY, CDR2 SVGAGI (reference sequence). In DNA, the CDR3 is TGTGCCAGCGCCCTCGGGACTAGCGGGACCGATGAGCAGTTCTTC. Translation gives CASALGTSGTDEQFF.

The chain links TRBV2 to TRBJ1-2, with TRBD1 identical over 7 bases. Unmatched junction bases numbered 11, after V lost 6 bases and J lost 4 bases. This CDR3 spans 15 amino acids. In germline, CDR1 is SNHLY, CDR2 FYNNEI. CDR3 region: CASRENRDRLYGYTF. The CDR3 DNA reads as TGTGCCAGCAGGGAAAACCGGGACAGACTCTATGGCTACACCTTC.

In its sample, this clone was seen once. The rearrangement joins TRBV7-3 to TRBJ2-3, with a possible D match to TRBD2 (6 bases). Germline lookup yields CDR1 SGHTA and CDR2 FQGTGA. V lost 2 bases and J 1 base, leaving 10 bases between the germline ends. The CDR3 consists of 15 residues. The CDR3 is CASSLAGKGTDTQYF. The CDR3 coding sequence is TGTGCCAGCAGCTTAGCGGGAAAGGGCACAGATACGCAGTATTTT.

V is TRBV9 and J is TRBJ2-5; 8 nucleotides agree with TRBD1. V shed 0 bases, J shed 5 bases, and the junction held 6 bases outside the gene matches. This CDR3 region has 15 residues. Germline V gives CDR1 SGDLS, CDR2 YYNGEE. This CDR3 is CASSVGGTGGETQYF. In nucleotides, the CDR3 is TGTGCCAGCAGCGTAGGGGGAACAGGGGGTGAGACCCAGTACTTC. The whole variable domain, remainder taken from reference TRBV9 and TRBJ2-5, is DSGVTQTPKHLITATGQRVTLRCSPRSGDLSVYWYQQSLDQGLQFLIQYYNGEERAKGNILERFSAQQFPDLHSELNLSSLELGDSALYFCASSVGGTGGETQYFGPGTRLLVL.

The rearrangement links TRBV9 to TRBJ2-1; maybe TRBD1 (5 bases). The CDR3 sequence is 18 residues long. The V gene's germline CDR1 is SGDLS and CDR2 YYNGEE. The V and J ends lost 0 bases and 3 bases respectively, with 19 bases between them. The CDR3 coding sequence is TGTGCCAGCAGCGTAGGAGCCCCCCGGGTGCAGGGCTACAATGAGCAGTTCTTC. This codes for CASSVGAPRVQGYNEQFF. The whole variable domain, remainder taken from reference TRBV9 and TRBJ2-1, is DSGVTQTPKHLITATGQRVTLRCSPRSGDLSVYWYQQSLDQGLQFLIQYYNGEERAKGNILERFSAQQFPDLHSELNLSSLELGDSALYFCASSVGAPRVQGYNEQFFGPGTRLTVL.

J is TRBJ2-7 and V is TRBV25-1; 7 bases map to TRBD1. Germline assignment: CDR1 MGHDK and CDR2 SYGVNS. The CDR3 consists of 13 residues. The V segment lost 3 bases and the J segment 3 bases; nucleotides outside the gene matches: 2. CDR3 region: CASSDRQGYEQYF. The CDR3 coding sequence is TGTGCCAGCAGTGATCGACAGGGCTACGAGCAGTACTTC.

The rearrangement joins TRBV25-1 to TRBJ1-4, with D unresolved. The germline V gene has CDR1 MGHDK and CDR2 SYGVNS. Trimming stripped 2 bases from V and 3 bases from J, with 10 bases between. This CDR3 is built from 15 residues. CDR3 protein: CASSEGGRANEKLFF. CDR3 nucleotide sequence: TGTGCCAGCAGTGAAGGAGGAAGGGCTAATGAAAAACTGTTTTTT.

The chain joins TRBV7-2 to TRBJ2-1; 7 bases agree with TRBD2. CDR3 size: 14 residues. V shed 3 bases, J shed 10 bases, and the junction held 9 bases outside the gene matches. CDR1 and CDR2 from the germline V gene are SGHTA and FQGNSA. The CDR3 sequence is CASSFLGGSREQFF. CDR3 nucleotide sequence: TGTGCCAGCAGCTTCTTGGGCGGGAGCAGGGAGCAGTTCTTC.

CDR3 sequence (DNA): TGTGCCAGCTCACCAGGGGACAGCCTCGGGGAAAAACTGTTTTTT. It codes for CASSPGDSLGEKLFF. This sequence joins TRBV18 and TRBJ1-4; TRBD1 matches at 7 bases. This CDR3 is 15 amino acids long. CDR1 and CDR2 (germline): KGHSH, LQKENI. The trim removed 2 bases at V and 8 bases at J, leaving 8 bases unmatched.

This sequence joins TRBV11-2 and TRBJ2-6, with D perhaps TRBD1 (5 bases). The CDR3 runs to 18 residues. The V gene's germline CDR1 is SGHAT and CDR2 FQNNGV. V was trimmed by 4 bases and J by 0 bases, leaving 16 bases between them. This CDR3 is CASSSIKGSFSGANVLTF. DNA of the CDR3: TGTGCCAGCAGCTCCATAAAGGGGTCATTCTCTGGGGCCAACGTCCTGACTTTC.